This passage covers 17 T cell receptor beta chains from one sample sequenced in a study of cytomegalovirus exposure and HLA in healthy donors. This table comes from immunoSEQ multiplex PCR, and its TCRdb copy is limited to in-frame clones, with some not included. This table holds around 300,000 clones, about 86% found once. The specimen was PBMCs. The receptors were sampled from a woman younger than 30 in good health and CMV-seronegative.

The V and J genes are TRBV30 and TRBJ1-2, with 9 bases identical to TRBD1. The CDR3 contains 15 residues. With 0 bases clipped from V and 4 bases from J, the junction kept 6 bases outside the gene matches. CDR1 and CDR2 from the germline V gene are GTSNPN and SVGIG (reference sequence). The CDR3 loop is CAWSVQGAPAYGYTF. CDR3 sequence (DNA): TGTGCCTGGAGTGTACAGGGGGCGCCGGCCTATGGCTACACCTTC.

The V and J genes are TRBV30 and TRBJ1-2; no clear D. The CDR3 length is 16 residues. V was cut by 1 base and J by 4 bases, with 19 bases left in between. Germline V CDR1 and CDR2: GTSNPN, SVGIG (reference sequence). The CDR3 DNA reads TGTGCCTGGAGTGCGATTCGGAGGACCCGGGGCTATGGCTACACCTTC. It encodes CAWSAIRRTRGYGYTF.

The rearrangement links TRBV28 to TRBJ2-3, with 7 positions matching TRBD2. Germline V gene sequence: CDR1 MDHEN, CDR2 SYDVKM. The V and J ends lost 6 bases and 0 bases, in that order; junction bases with no gene match: 3. This CDR3 has 14 amino acids. This chain's CDR3 is CASRQRGSTDTQYF. CDR3 nucleotide sequence: TGTGCCAGCAGGCAGCGGGGTAGCACAGATACGCAGTATTTT.

This chain joins TRBV6-6 and TRBJ2-7, with TRBD1 matching 8 bases. Germline lookup yields CDR1 MNHNY and CDR2 SVGAGI (reference sequence). The length of the CDR3 is 13 residues. J lost 3 bases, V lost 6 bases, and 4 bases had no gene match. The CDR3 bases are TGTGCCAGCAGCCGGGACAGGAGCTACGAGCAGTACTTC. Its protein is CASSRDRSYEQYF.

The chain carries TRBV30 and TRBJ2-7, with TRBD1 matching 12 bases. CDR1 GTSNPN and CDR2 SVGIG come from the germline V gene (reference sequence). The CDR3 extends over 16 amino acids. Trimming at V came to 4 bases and at J to 4 bases, leaving 11 bases not matched to a gene. The CDR3: CAWKRWPGQGAYEQYF. As DNA, the CDR3 is TGTGCCTGGAAGAGGTGGCCGGGACAGGGGGCTTACGAGCAGTACTTC.

This clone was seen more than once but under ten times. V usage is TRBV5-4 and J usage is TRBJ1-3, with TRBD1 matching over 8 bases. There are 16 residues in the CDR3. J gave up 0 bases and V 0 bases, and 2 bases lay outside the gene matches. Germline V gene sequence: CDR1 SGHNT, CDR2 YYREEE (reference sequence). The CDR3 reads CASSLGDRRSGNTIYF. CDR3 bases: TGTGCCAGCAGCTTGGGGGACAGGCGCTCTGGAAACACCATATATTTT.

This clone was detected only once. This chain links TRBV6-1 with TRBJ2-1; 7 bases are a match to TRBD1. The germline gives CDR1 MNHNS, CDR2 SASEGT. The CDR3 is made up of 16 amino acids. V was pared by 2 bases and J by 2 bases, with 6 bases of the junction left unmatched. The CDR3 DNA sequence: TGTGCCAGCAGTGAATTGAGGGGGCCGACCTACAATGAGCAGTTCTTC. Protein sequence: CASSELRGPTYNEQFF.

The V gene is TRBV18, the J gene TRBJ2-7; D is perhaps TRBD1 (5 bases). The CDR3 is 15 residues long. V was pared by 1 base and J by 0 bases, with 10 bases between. The germline gives CDR1 KGHSH, CDR2 LQKENI. The DNA for the CDR3 is TGTGCCAGCTCACCACGGCAGGGTAGCTCCTACGAGCAGTACTTC. Encoded protein: CASSPRQGSSYEQYF.

This clone appeared a few times. CDR3 in amino acids: CASSLVGTDGYEQYF. The CDR3 DNA is TGTGCCAGCAGTTTGGTCGGGACAGACGGCTACGAGCAGTACTTC. The chain joins TRBV28 to TRBJ2-7; 7 nucleotides line up with TRBD1. The CDR3 totals 15 residues. With V trimmed by 3 bases and J by 3 bases, 8 bases remained unmatched. CDR1 and CDR2 from the germline V gene are MDHEN and SYDVKM. Full variable domain (missing parts from reference TRBV28 and TRBJ2-7): DVKVTQSSRYLVKRTGEKVFLECVQDMDHENMFWYRQDPGLGLRLIYFSYDVKMKEKGDIPEGYSVSREKKERFSLILESASTNQTSMYLCASSLVGTDGYEQYFGPGTRLTVT.

This clone was picked up a small number of times. The genes are TRBV4-2 and TRBJ1-2, with D unclear. This CDR3 is 13 amino acids long. CDR1 is LGHNA and CDR2 is YNFKEQ in the germline V gene. V was clipped by 0 bases and J by 8 bases, with 10 bases between them. This chain's CDR3 is CASSQDSARGYTF. DNA for the CDR3: TGTGCCAGCAGCCAAGATTCGGCGAGGGGCTACACCTTC.

V and J are TRBV6-5 and TRBJ2-1, with 7 bases fitting TRBD1. The CDR3 totals 15 residues. Germline CDR1 and CDR2: MNHEY and SVGAGI. The junction had 6 bases not matched to a gene; V was cut back by 0 bases and J by 7 bases. In DNA form, the CDR3 reads TGTGCCAGCAGTTACTCGGGGTCAGGGGGAAATGAGCAGTTCTTC. This gives the protein CASSYSGSGGNEQFF.

The J gene is TRBJ2-5, the V gene TRBV28; the match to TRBD1 covers 7 bases. This CDR3 is built from 13 residues. Germline lookup yields CDR1 MDHEN and CDR2 SYDVKM. J gave up 5 bases and V 3 bases, and 3 bases lay outside the gene matches. The CDR3 nucleotides are TGTGCCAGCAGTTTCAGGGGGACCGAGACCCAGTACTTC. As protein: CASSFRGTETQYF.

The chain recombines TRBV11-1 with TRBJ2-5; the match to TRBD2 covers 13 bases. V lost 4 bases, J lost 6 bases, and 2 bases stayed unmatched. Germline assignment: CDR1 SGHAT and CDR2 FQDESV (reference sequence). This CDR3 has 14 residues. The CDR3 DNA reads TGTGCCAGCAGCTCGGGACTAGCGGGAAAGACCCAGTACTTC. Its translation: CASSSGLAGKTQYF.

The V gene is TRBV28, the J gene TRBJ2-3; possibly TRBD2 for D (6 bases). Trimming removed 4 bases from V and 0 bases from J, with 14 bases in between. Germline V gene sequence: CDR1 MDHEN, CDR2 SYDVKM. The CDR3 is 16 residues long. CDR3 sequence reads: CASSWGTFSSTDTQYF. CDR3 in DNA: TGTGCCAGCAGTTGGGGGACTTTCTCTAGCACAGATACGCAGTATTTT.

The V call is TRBV18, the J call TRBJ2-7, with a possible D match to TRBD2 (5 bases). The CDR3 length is 14 residues. The V gene's germline CDR1 is KGHSH and CDR2 LQKENI. With 3 bases removed from V and 4 bases from J, the gap between germline ends came to 13 bases. The CDR3 DNA follows: TGTGCCAGCTCACCGGACTTAGCTACTTACGAGCAGTACTTC. Translated, it gives CASSPDLATYEQYF.

In this sample, this clone turned up a few times. The chain employs TRBV30 and TRBJ2-2; 13 bases fit TRBD2. The CDR3 runs 16 residues. Germline V gene data show CDR1 as GTSNPN and CDR2 as SVGIG (reference sequence). V was pared by 7 bases and J by 3 bases, with 8 bases of the junction left unmatched. CDR3 amino acids: CASLTSGRAYTGELFF. Written as DNA, the CDR3 is TGTGCCTCGTTAACTAGCGGGAGGGCCTACACCGGGGAGCTGTTTTTT.

The chain combines TRBV5-1 with TRBJ2-2, with D possibly matching TRBD1 (7 bases). The V and J ends lost 4 bases and 4 bases respectively, with 20 bases between them. The CDR3 loop spans 17 amino acids. Germline CDR1 and CDR2: SGHRS and YFSETQ. The CDR3 loop is CASSQFTQGGSTGELFF. CDR3 coding DNA: TGCGCCAGCAGCCAGTTCACGCAGGGGGGATCCACCGGGGAGCTGTTTTTT.